The 25 T cell receptor beta chains given below trace back to one sample, sequenced in a study of tumor-infiltrating lymphocytes in primary liver carcinoma. The study co-extracted DNA and RNA from around 20-30 mg of unsorted bulk tissue. The researchers produced TCR beta cDNA from 500 to 550 ng total RNA with a constant-region primer. Modified slightly, ARM-PCR produced TCR beta libraries over three nested multiplex PCR rounds. The two initial PCR rounds, roughly 9 cycles each, used TRBV1-TRBV30 forward and C-beta reverse primers. TCRdb reprocessed the multiplex PCR reads with MiXCR, giving one entry per CDR3 protein. The table shows some 46,000 distinct CDR3 sequences, with roughly 80% occurring only once. Material for sequencing was tumor-adjacent normal liver tissue. Receptors originate from a woman aged 25-40 years with primary liver carcinoma and hepatitis B virus infection.

About this clonotype: The junction departs from germline at one end; a sequencing error may be responsible. The genes are TRBV7-8 and TRBJ1-2, with D perhaps matching TRBD1 (6 bases). The CDR3 runs to 14 residues. CDR1 is SGHVS and CDR2 is FQNEAQ in the germline V gene. In DNA, the CDR3 is TGCGCCAGCAGCTTAGCACAGGGAAGGCGGGACTACACCTTC. Protein: CASSLAQGRRDYTF.

On this clonotype: Germline is not matched at one junction end, which may reflect a read error. The rearrangement links TRBV12-3 or TRBV12-4 to TRBJ2-1; possibly TRBD2 for D (6 bases). This CDR3 is 16 amino acids long. CDR3 loop: CDSSLGGLLLYDEQLF. In DNA, the CDR3 is TGTGACAGCAGTTTAGGAGGGTTACTATTGTACGATGAGCAGCTCTTC.

Concerning this clonotype itself: This CDR3 is missing its conserved last phenylalanine or tryptophan, likely due to a read error. No DNA is shown, since the ends of the CDR3 on it are uncertain; the CDR3 is the one TCRdb lists. The chain carries TRBV29-1 and TRBJ1-5. The CDR3 extends over 13 residues, inclusive of both ends. CDR1 and CDR2 (germline): SQVTM, ANQGSEA. CDR3 sequence reads: CSVARDTDQPQHL.

V is TRBV12-3 or TRBV12-4 and J is TRBJ2-3, with 7 bases that match TRBD1. The CDR3 is 15 residues long. V was clipped by 6 bases and J by 5 bases; unmatched bases: 11. The CDR3 loop is CASSYGTVVIDTQYF. The CDR3 DNA reads as TGTGCCAGCAGCTACGGGACAGTGGTCATAGATACGCAGTATTTT.

The chain combines TRBV7-8 with TRBJ2-2; D remains unclear. This CDR3 spans 14 amino acids. Germline V CDR1 and CDR2: SGHVS, FQNEAQ. Between the trimmed V and J ends, which lost 4 bases and 5 bases, there was a span of 11 bases. The CDR3 DNA reads TGTGCCAGCAGCTATGGGCTTCCAACCGGGGAGCTGTTTTTT. Amino acid sequence: CASSYGLPTGELFF.

About this clonotype: A junction end diverges from the germline sequence, so it may reflect a read error. The rearrangement uses TRBV14 and TRBJ2-7; D is possibly TRBD1 (6 bases). Germline-derived CDR1 and CDR2 are SGHDN and FVKESK. This CDR3 has 16 amino acids. The CDR3 sequence: CASSPRRGCGTYEQYF. DNA for the CDR3: TGTGCCAGCAGCCCGCGCAGGGGTTGCGGAACCTATGAGCAGTACTTC.

The rearrangement uses TRBV7-8 and TRBJ1-2, with TRBD1 as a possible D gene (5 bases). Looked up from germline, CDR1 is SGHVS and CDR2 is FQNEAQ. The CDR3 length is 14 residues. V was pared by 5 bases and J by 7 bases, with 17 bases between. CDR3 loop: CASSHRWGSVGYTF. In nucleotides, the CDR3 is TGTGCCAGCAGCCACCGGTGGGGCTCCGTTGGCTACACCTTC. Looking up the rest from reference TRBV7-8 and TRBJ1-2 gives the full variable domain: GAGVSQSPRYKVAKRGQDVALRCDPISGHVSLFWYQQALGQGPEFLTYFQNEAQLDKSGLPSDRFFAERPEGSVSTLKIQRTQQEDSAVYLCASSHRWGSVGYTFGSGTRLTVV.

The rearrangement uses TRBV7-9 and TRBJ2-7; 7 bases map to TRBD2. From germline, CDR1 is SEHNR and CDR2 FQNEAQ (reference sequence). The CDR3 has 15 amino acids. Trimming took 9 bases from V and 2 from J; bases not matched to a gene: 13. The CDR3, as DNA: TGTGCCAGAAGCGGTACTAGCGCGAGCCCCTACGAGCAGTACTTC. Protein sequence: CARSGTSASPYEQYF.

As regards this clonotype: One junction end disagrees with the germline gene, perhaps due to a read error. This chain joins TRBV6-5 and TRBJ2-6; D possibly uses TRBD1 or TRBD2 (5 bases each). Germline CDR1 MNHEY, CDR2 SVGAGI. This CDR3 is 19 amino acids long. CDR3 in amino acids: CASSYSISRLGAGAKVLTF. Written as DNA, the CDR3 is TGTGCCAGCAGTTACTCGATAAGCCGTCTTGGAGCCGGGGCCAAGGTCCTGACTTTC.

This clonotype occurred once. One end of the junction does not line up with germline, which may come from a read error. The V call is TRBV6-5, the J call TRBJ2-2; D ambiguous. CDR3 size: 13 residues. The germline gives CDR1 MNHEY, CDR2 SVGAGI. The CDR3 nucleotides read TGCGCCAGCAGTTACTCCCCGGCCCGGGAGCTGTTTTTT. Encoded protein: CASSYSPARELFF.

In the case of this clonotype: An end of the junction differs from the germline gene, which may be a read error. The rearrangement links TRBV12-3 or TRBV12-4 to TRBJ2-1; possibly TRBD2 for D (6 bases). The CDR3 is made up of 12 amino acids. The chain's CDR3 is CPSSLAENEQLF. The CDR3, as DNA: TGTCCCAGCAGTTTAGCGGAGAATGAGCAGCTCTTC.

This clonotype has ten or more counts. The CDR3 reads CATSDLLAGGETNEQFF. In DNA, the CDR3 is TGTGCCACCAGTGATTTGTTAGCGGGAGGGGAAACCAATGAGCAGTTCTTC. The chain carries TRBV24-1 and TRBJ2-1, with TRBD2 matching 11 bases. J lost 6 bases, V lost 0 bases, and 6 bases had no gene match. This CDR3 region has 17 residues. In germline, CDR1 is KGHDR, CDR2 SFDVKD.

By sample fraction, this clonotype is medium-sized. The V and J genes are TRBV12-3 or TRBV12-4 and TRBJ1-1; D is perhaps TRBD1 (5 bases). The V and J ends lost 3 bases and 5 bases respectively, with 10 bases between them. This CDR3 contains 13 residues. The CDR3 loop is CASSFGGLTEAFF. CDR3 nucleotide sequence: TGTGCCAGCAGTTTTGGGGGTTTGACTGAAGCTTTCTTT.

Ten or more counts support this clonotype. The chain combines TRBV29-1 with TRBJ2-6; possibly TRBD1 for D (6 bases). Germline V gene sequence: CDR1 SQVTM, CDR2 ANQGSEA. Trimming stripped 5 bases from V and 0 bases from J, with 17 bases between. The CDR3 runs 17 residues. This chain's CDR3 is CSVSGTDRNSGANVLTF. In DNA, the CDR3 is TGCAGCGTTTCCGGGACGGACAGAAACTCTGGGGCCAACGTCCTGACTTTC.

The gene calls are TRBV12-3 or TRBV12-4 and TRBJ2-3; D call uncertain. The CDR3 runs to 12 residues. In DNA, the CDR3 is TGTGGCAGTTATCAGTACACAGATACGCAGTATTTT. Protein sequence: CGSYQYTDTQYF.

In its sample, this clonotype was seen many times. The V gene is TRBV7-9, the J gene TRBJ2-1; 10 nucleotides align to TRBD2. Germline trimming cut 2 bases from V and 5 bases from J; bases unmatched to any gene: 12. CDR1 and CDR2 (germline): SEHNR, FQNEAQ (reference sequence). This CDR3 is built from 18 residues. CDR3 residues: CASSLFSSGRGFNNEQFF. Written as DNA, the CDR3 is TGTGCCAGCAGCTTATTTTCTAGCGGGAGAGGATTCAACAATGAGCAGTTCTTC.

A remark on this clonotype: No conserved phenylalanine or tryptophan is present at the end of the CDR3, so a read error is the likely explanation. V is TRBV11-2 and J is TRBJ2-7; tentatively, D is TRBD1 (5 bases). Germline loops: CDR1 SGHAT, CDR2 FQNNGV. The CDR3 totals 15 residues. The CDR3 protein is CASSLDRARAYEQYL. CDR3 nucleotide sequence: TGTGCCAGCAGTTTAGATCGTGCCAGGGCATACGAGCAGTACCTC.

This clonotype came up once. The junction does not match germline at one end; this may be a read error. The chain carries TRBV6-2 or TRBV6-3 and TRBJ1-5; D is unclear. CDR3 length: 13 amino acids. Germline V gives CDR1 MNHEY, CDR2 SVGEGT. Here the CDR3 DNA reads TGTGCCAGCAGTTACGAGGCCGCGAGGCCCCGGCATTTT. It yields the protein CASSYEAARPRHF.

This chain joins TRBV11-2 and TRBJ2-1; D gene uncertain. The CDR3 loop spans 13 amino acids. The germline gives CDR1 SGHAT, CDR2 FQNNGV. CDR3 in amino acids: CVSSPIFYNEQFF. The CDR3 DNA is TGTGTCAGTAGCCCCATATTCTACAATGAGCAGTTCTTC.

Notes on this clonotype: The junction differs from germline at one of its ends, possibly a read error. The chain uses TRBV7-8 and TRBJ2-1; the D gene is possibly TRBD2 (5 bases). CDR1 and CDR2 from the germline V gene are SGHVS and FQNEAQ. The length of the CDR3 is 16 residues. CDR3 amino acids: CASSSHWRRNYYEQFF. CDR3 nucleotide sequence: TGTGCCAGCAGCTCGCATTGGAGGCGGAACTACTATGAGCAGTTCTTC.

A note on this clonotype: This CDR3 is missing its conserved last phenylalanine or tryptophan, likely due to a read error. The rearrangement joins TRBV4-2 to TRBJ2-3, with TRBD2 as a possible D gene (6 bases). CDR1 is LGHNA, CDR2 YNFKEQ, per germline. CDR3 length equals 15 residues. The CDR3 loop is CVSSQVQTGLDTQYL. CDR3 nucleotide sequence: TGTGTCAGCAGCCAAGTCCAAACGGGACTAGATACGCAGTATCTT.

With respect to this clonotype: A read error may explain this, as a much larger clone is one base away. The V gene is TRBV16, the J gene TRBJ1-6; possible D gene TRBD1, 5 bases. Germline V gene sequence: CDR1 KGHSY, CDR2 FQNENV. The length of the CDR3 is 14 residues. CDR3 loop: CASSQQGSNSPFHF. The CDR3 DNA reads as TGTGCCAGCAGCCAACAGGGATCTAATTCACCCTTCCACTTT. Variable domain in full (rest from reference TRBV16 and TRBJ1-6): GEEVAQTPKHLVRGEGQKAKLYCAPIKGHSYVFWYQQVLKNEFKFLISFQNENVFDETGMPKERFSAKCLPNSPCSLEIQATKLEDSAVYFCASSQQGSNSPFHFGNGTRLTVT.

Details on this clonotype: This CDR3 fails to terminate in the conserved phenylalanine or tryptophan, so it likely reflects a read error. V and J are TRBV12-3 or TRBV12-4 and TRBJ2-5; D is ambiguous. This CDR3 comprises 15 residues. The CDR3 DNA is TGTGCCAGCAGCACCTACCCCAGGAGCGAGGAGATCCAGTACCTC. Protein: CASSTYPRSEEIQYL.

The chain uses TRBV6-2 or TRBV6-3 and TRBJ2-1; TRBD2 aligns across 10 bases. CDR3 length equals 17 residues. Unmatched junction bases numbered 13, after V lost 2 bases and J lost 9 bases. Germline CDR1 and CDR2: MNHEY and SVGEGT. The CDR3 DNA reads as TGTGCCAGCAGTTACCGGGAAGTGAGCGGGAGGGCCAGTGAGCAGTTCTTC. It codes for CASSYREVSGRASEQFF.

A single count supports this clonotype. The rearrangement joins TRBV6-1 to TRBJ2-3; TRBD1 aligns across 8 bases. CDR1 and CDR2 (germline): MNHNS, SASEGT. The CDR3 has 13 residues. V shed 10 bases, J shed 4 bases, and the junction held 7 bases outside the gene matches. The CDR3 is CAIGQGESDTQYF. Here the CDR3 DNA reads TGTGCCATAGGACAGGGCGAGTCAGATACGCAGTATTTT.